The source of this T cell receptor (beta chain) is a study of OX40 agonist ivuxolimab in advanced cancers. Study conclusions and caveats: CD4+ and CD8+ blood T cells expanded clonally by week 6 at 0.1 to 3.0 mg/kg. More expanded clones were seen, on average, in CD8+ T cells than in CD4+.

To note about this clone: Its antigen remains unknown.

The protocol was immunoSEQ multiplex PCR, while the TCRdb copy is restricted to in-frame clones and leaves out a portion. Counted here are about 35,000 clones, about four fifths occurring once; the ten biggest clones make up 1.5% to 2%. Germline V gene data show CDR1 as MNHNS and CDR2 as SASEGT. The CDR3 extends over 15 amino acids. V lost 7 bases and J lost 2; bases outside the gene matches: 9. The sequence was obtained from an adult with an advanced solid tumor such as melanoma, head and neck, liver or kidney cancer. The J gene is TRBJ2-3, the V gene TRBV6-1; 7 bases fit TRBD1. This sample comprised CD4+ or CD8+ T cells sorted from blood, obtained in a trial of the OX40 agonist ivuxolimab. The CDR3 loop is CASTPGTALTDTQYF. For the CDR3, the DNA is TGTGCCAGCACGCCCGGGACAGCACTCACAGATACGCAGTATTTT.